One sample yielded the 15 T cell receptor beta chains listed below, sequenced in a study of Ad26.COV2.S vaccination and SARS-CoV-2 variants. Profiling relied on immunoSEQ multiplex PCR, and the TCRdb table lists in-frame clones only, not all of them. This repertoire shows a few hundred thousand clones, about 89% found once; its top ten account for around 3%. Indicated treatment: some 19 received Ad26.COV2.S at low or high dose, single or two shots; roughly five received placebo; per-sample allocation not given. The samples date from day 63 after the first vaccine or placebo injection. The input for sequencing was peripheral blood, taken in a trial of Ad26.COV2.S vaccine versus placebo. These receptors were collected from a person aged 18-65 years who received the Ad26.COV2.S COVID-19 vaccine or a placebo.

This sequence joins TRBV9 and TRBJ2-7, with D maybe TRBD1 (6 bases). V dropped 0 bases and J dropped 0 bases, with 10 bases sitting between them. Germline loops: CDR1 SGDLS, CDR2 YYNGEE. The CDR3 has 15 residues. CDR3 residues: CASSVGGGLSYEQYF. CDR3 bases: TGTGCCAGCAGCGTAGGAGGGGGTCTCTCCTACGAGCAGTACTTC.

This chain links TRBV6-1 with TRBJ1-1; D perhaps matches TRBD1 (5 bases). CDR1 MNHNS and CDR2 SASEGT come from the germline V gene. The CDR3 is 17 residues long. V was pared by 2 bases and J by 1 base, with 17 bases between. The CDR3 region is CASSERVGQLRNTEAFF. As DNA, the CDR3 is TGTGCCAGCAGTGAACGGGTGGGGCAGCTAAGGAACACTGAAGCTTTCTTT.

This rearrangement joins TRBV7-9 to TRBJ2-7; 7 positions match TRBD2. V trimming: 1 base; J trimming: 2 bases; junction bases outside the gene matches: 2. CDR3 size: 14 residues. The germline gives CDR1 SEHNR, CDR2 FQNEAQ (reference sequence). The CDR3 bases are TGTGCCAGCAGCTTAGGGGGACTACCCTACGAGCAGTACTTC. It is translated as CASSLGGLPYEQYF.

The gene calls are TRBV5-1 and TRBJ2-3, with TRBD1 identical over 12 bases. The V gene end was trimmed by 2 bases and the J gene end by 6 bases; junction bases not matched to a gene: 4. Germline values: CDR1 SGHRS, CDR2 YFSETQ. The CDR3 extends over 15 amino acids. CDR3 loop: CASSLGTGGADTQYF. The CDR3, as DNA: TGCGCCAGCAGCTTAGGGACAGGGGGCGCGGATACGCAGTATTTT.

V is TRBV5-6 and J is TRBJ1-1, with TRBD1 identical over 7 bases. The CDR3 extends over 14 amino acids. J lost 3 bases, V lost 1 base, and 3 bases had no gene match. The germline V gene has CDR1 SGHDT and CDR2 YYEEEE. In DNA, the CDR3 is TGTGCCAGCAGCTTGTTCACAGGGGACACTGAAGCTTTCTTT. Its translation: CASSLFTGDTEAFF. The full variable domain, with the rest looked up from reference TRBV5-6 and TRBJ1-1, is DAGVTQSPTHLIKTRGQQVTLRCSPKSGHDTVSWYQQALGQGPQFIFQYYEEEERQRGNFPDRFSGHQFPNYSSELNVNALLLGDSALYLCASSLFTGDTEAFFGQGTRLTVV.

For this clone: One junction end does not reproduce the germline sequence, and a read error may be involved. This chain uses TRBV2 with TRBJ2-4, with 9 bases fitting TRBD2. CDR1 and CDR2 from the germline V gene are SNHLY and FYNNEI. The CDR3 contains 12 residues. CDR3 DNA: TGTGCCAGCAGCCGGACTAGCGCCCCGAGGGACTTC. It specifies CASSRTSAPRDF.

V and J are TRBV6-5 and TRBJ1-2; 7 positions agree with TRBD1. After removal of 2 bases from V and 7 bases from J, the junction contained 10 bases not matched to a gene. CDR3 length: 15 residues. Per germline, CDR1 MNHEY and CDR2 SVGAGI. The CDR3 nucleotides read TGTGCCAGCAGTTACACAGGGGTTATAGGGACTGGCTACACCTTC. Its protein is CASSYTGVIGTGYTF.

This clone was seen only once. The chain employs TRBV4-2 and TRBJ2-7; D unresolved. Germline V CDR1 and CDR2: LGHNA, YNFKEQ. Trimming took 1 base from V and 3 from J, leaving 4 bases between them. This CDR3 region has 12 residues. The DNA for the CDR3 is TGTGCCAGCAGCCAAGGGAACTACGAGCAGTACTTC. It specifies CASSQGNYEQYF.

The rearrangement uses TRBV11-3 and TRBJ2-1, with a weak D call TRBD2 (6 bases). CDR3 size: 17 residues. Per the germline V gene, CDR1 is SGHNT and CDR2 is YENEEA. V was trimmed by 0 bases and J by 3 bases, leaving 15 bases between them. The CDR3 DNA reads TGTGCCAGCAGCTTAGATTGCGGCGGGGCCTACTACAATGAGCAGTTCTTC. It encodes CASSLDCGGAYYNEQFF.

The gene calls are TRBV5-4 and TRBJ2-1; 12 positions match TRBD1. The CDR3 has 17 amino acids. The V gene's germline CDR1 is SGHNT and CDR2 YYREEE (reference sequence). The trim removed 5 bases at V and 6 bases at J, leaving 12 bases unmatched. The CDR3 protein is CASRPQTRDRGPNEQFF. DNA of the CDR3: TGTGCCAGCAGACCCCAGACCCGGGACAGGGGGCCCAATGAGCAGTTCTTC.

The rearrangement uses TRBV2 and TRBJ1-1; D remains unclear. The germline CDR1 and CDR2 sequences are SNHLY and FYNNEI. The CDR3 covers 12 residues. V lost 3 bases and J 3 bases, leaving 5 bases between the germline ends. CDR3 region: CASSERYTEAFF. In DNA form, the CDR3 reads TGTGCCAGCAGTGAGCGGTACACTGAAGCTTTCTTT.

This sequence joins TRBV11-2 and TRBJ2-2; D not resolved. CDR3 size: 15 residues. CDR1 and CDR2 from the germline V gene are SGHAT and FQNNGV. Trimming removed 3 bases at V and 0 bases at J, with 8 bases between. The CDR3 here is CASSFGPTNTGELFF. CDR3 sequence (DNA): TGTGCCAGCAGCTTCGGTCCCACGAACACCGGGGAGCTGTTTTTT.

The genes are TRBV21-1 and TRBJ2-7. TRBV21-1 is marked as a pseudogene. The CDR3 is made up of 17 amino acids. The CDR3: CASSKVLLGHVPYEQYF. The CDR3, as DNA: TGTGCCAGCAGCAAAGTTCTACTAGGACATGTCCCCTACGAGCAGTACTTC.

The chain uses TRBV27 and TRBJ1-1; D is ambiguous. Trimming stripped 5 bases from V and 0 bases from J, with 10 bases between. Germline CDR1 MNHEY, CDR2 SMNVEV (reference sequence). The CDR3 runs to 14 residues. CDR3 amino acids: CASSRNGLNTEAFF. DNA for the CDR3: TGTGCCAGCAGTAGGAACGGTTTGAACACTGAAGCTTTCTTT.

This chain uses TRBV4-3 with TRBJ1-5, with D uncertain. Germline V lookup: CDR1 LGHNA, CDR2 YSLEER. Trimming pared 0 bases from V and 6 bases from J, leaving 12 bases between. There are 15 residues in the CDR3. Here the CDR3 reads CASSQEEGSPQPQHF. In DNA form, the CDR3 reads TGCGCCAGCAGCCAAGAGGAAGGGTCCCCTCAGCCCCAGCATTTT.